The entry below describes one TCR beta chain. Its antigen remains unidentified. The sample carries other DNA sequences with the same CDR3. The data belong to a study of cytomegalovirus exposure and HLA in healthy donors. The germline V gene has CDR1 SGHTA and CDR2 FQGNSA. V was clipped by 5 bases and J by 7 bases, with 14 bases between them. The CDR3 consists of 14 residues. Study-wide results and limits: Altogether, some 170 TCR beta chains were recorded as cytomegalovirus-associated. The classifier, whose performance was assessed in both the original and validation cohorts, reportedly diagnosed cytomegalovirus status with high specificity and sensitivity. There were some V segments, including TRBV6-2 and TRBV6-3, excluded as indistinguishable.

With 60 Vbeta and 13 Jbeta primers, the PCR was carried out. TCRdb's copy holds only in-frame clones and misses some; the assay was immunoSEQ multiplex PCR. There are 130,000 or so clones in the sample; roughly 9% occur only once, and 6% to 7.5% lies in the top ten. The source material was PBMCs. The receptor comes from a woman aged 40 to 50 in good health and CMV-seropositive. This sequence joins TRBV7-2 and TRBJ1-4, with unresolved D. CDR3 DNA: TGTGCCAGCAGCCTCCTCAAAGAGGGTGAAAAACTGTTTTTT. Its protein is CASSLLKEGEKLFF.